The TCR beta chain under discussion was sequenced for a study of T cell changes during pregnancy in multiple sclerosis. Profiled with immunoSEQ multiplex PCR; TCRdb holds only in-frame clones, not every one. The data show under 25,000 clones, with 80% to 90% seen just once and 6.5% to 9.5% held by the top ten. The CDR3 has 17 amino acids. Germline V gene data show CDR1 as SGDLS and CDR2 as YYNGEE. Trimming shortened V by 0 bases and J by 3 bases, and 18 bases separated the two germline ends. This rearrangement joins TRBV9 to TRBJ1-2; maybe TRBD1 (5 bases). This specimen was CD8+ T cells from peripheral blood mononuclear cells, taken in the first trimester of pregnancy. This clonotype originated in a female donor in good health, enrolled as a control in a pregnancy study. CDR3 DNA sequence: TGTGCCAGCAGCGTAGAGGGCTGGGTCCCAGGGCACTATGGCTACACCTTC. Amino acid sequence: CASSVEGWVPGHYGYTF.